This T cell receptor (beta chain) derives from a study of blood T cell repertoires in COVID-19. The overall study: COVID-19 samples collected from the United States, Italy and Spain covered acute and convalescent phases. T cells, B-cell-depleted T cells, or PBMCs provided the cDNA or gDNA that served as material.

Seattle researchers signed up patients amid active infection and tracked them longitudinally. Per the authors' pipeline: From reference gene primer amplification, estimates of nucleated cell counts were derived. Using immunoSEQ multiplex PCR, the repertoire was profiled, and TCRdb retains in-frame clones only, with some absent. The V and J calls and clone size come from that table; D and trimming were worked out from the DNA. The sample has roughly 100,000 clones; approximately 90% are singletons. This CDR3 is 17 amino acids long. CDR1 and CDR2 from the germline V gene are SQVTM and ANQGSEA. Unmatched junction bases numbered 12, after V lost 0 bases and J lost 5 bases.

The chain couples TRBV29-1 to TRBJ2-1; 8 bases line up with TRBD1. This TCR derives from a woman between 50 and 59 years old with COVID-19, enrolled during active disease. The sequenced material came from peripheral blood. The CDR3 DNA follows: TGCAGCGTTGAAGATCTTGTCTTGGGACAGGCTGACAATGAGCAGTTCTTC. The encoded protein is CSVEDLVLGQADNEQFF.